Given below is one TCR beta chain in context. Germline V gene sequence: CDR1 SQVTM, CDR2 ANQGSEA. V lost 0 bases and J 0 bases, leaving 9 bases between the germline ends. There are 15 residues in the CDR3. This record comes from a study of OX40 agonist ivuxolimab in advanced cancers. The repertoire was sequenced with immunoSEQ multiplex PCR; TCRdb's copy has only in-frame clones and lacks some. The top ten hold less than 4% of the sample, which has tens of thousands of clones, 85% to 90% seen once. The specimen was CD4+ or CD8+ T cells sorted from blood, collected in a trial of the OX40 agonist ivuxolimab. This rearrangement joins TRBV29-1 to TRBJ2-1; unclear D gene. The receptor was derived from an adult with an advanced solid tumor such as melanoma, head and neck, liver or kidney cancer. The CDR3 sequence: CSVEDFQSSYNEQFF. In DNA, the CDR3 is TGCAGCGTTGAAGATTTCCAGAGCTCCTACAATGAGCAGTTCTTC.